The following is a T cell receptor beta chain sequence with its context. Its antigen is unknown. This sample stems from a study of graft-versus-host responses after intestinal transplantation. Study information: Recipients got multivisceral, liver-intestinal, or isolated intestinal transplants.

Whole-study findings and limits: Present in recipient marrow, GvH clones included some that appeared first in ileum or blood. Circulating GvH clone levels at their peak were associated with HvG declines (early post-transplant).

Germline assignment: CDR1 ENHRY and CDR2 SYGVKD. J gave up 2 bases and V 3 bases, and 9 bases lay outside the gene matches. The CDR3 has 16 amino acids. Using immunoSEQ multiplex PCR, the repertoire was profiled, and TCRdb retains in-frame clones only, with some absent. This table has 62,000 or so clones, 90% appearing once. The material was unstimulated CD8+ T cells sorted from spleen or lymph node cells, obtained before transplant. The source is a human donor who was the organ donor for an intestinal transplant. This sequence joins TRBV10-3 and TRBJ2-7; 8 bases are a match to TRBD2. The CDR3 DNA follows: TGTGCCATCAGTGACCCGGTAGCGGGAACCCCCTACGAGCAGTACTTC. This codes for CAISDPVAGTPYEQYF.